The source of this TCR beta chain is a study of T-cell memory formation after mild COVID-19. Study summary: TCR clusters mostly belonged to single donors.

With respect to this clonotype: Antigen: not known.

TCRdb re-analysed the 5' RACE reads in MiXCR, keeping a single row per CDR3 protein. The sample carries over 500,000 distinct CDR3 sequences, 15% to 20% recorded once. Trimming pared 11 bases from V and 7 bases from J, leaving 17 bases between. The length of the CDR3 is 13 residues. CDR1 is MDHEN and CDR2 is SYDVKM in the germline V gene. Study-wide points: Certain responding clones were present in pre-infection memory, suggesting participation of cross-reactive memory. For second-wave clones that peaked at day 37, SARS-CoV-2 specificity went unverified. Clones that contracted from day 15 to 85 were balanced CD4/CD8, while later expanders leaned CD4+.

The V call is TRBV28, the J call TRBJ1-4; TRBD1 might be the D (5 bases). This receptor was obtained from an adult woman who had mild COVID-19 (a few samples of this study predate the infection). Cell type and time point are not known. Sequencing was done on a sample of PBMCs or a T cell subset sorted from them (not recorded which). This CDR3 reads CASQRQQGEKLFF. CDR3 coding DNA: TGTGCCTCACAGAGACAGCAGGGTGAAAAACTGTTTTTT.